These 23 T cell receptor beta chains originate from one sample sequenced in a study of blood T cell repertoires in COVID-19. Generated by immunoSEQ multiplex PCR, the TCRdb table keeps only in-frame clones and is missing some. The sample contains fewer than 400,000 clones, about 86% of which appear only once. Material for sequencing was peripheral blood. The receptors come from a man aged 25 to 45 with active or convalescent COVID-19.

This clone appeared once. This sequence joins TRBV19 and TRBJ2-3, with 8 bases fitting TRBD1. The V gene end was trimmed by 8 bases and the J gene end by 4 bases; junction bases not matched to a gene: 5. CDR3 length equals 13 residues. Germline V gene data show CDR1 as LNHDA and CDR2 as SQIVND (reference sequence). CDR3 in amino acids: CASGQGEADTQYF. In DNA, the CDR3 is TGTGCCAGTGGACAGGGCGAAGCAGATACGCAGTATTTT.

The chain is built from TRBV28 and TRBJ2-4; tentative D call: TRBD1 (6 bases). The CDR3 length is 14 residues. CDR1 MDHEN and CDR2 SYDVKM come from the germline V gene. Deletions cut 5 bases from V and 9 bases from J, with 17 bases between. In DNA form, the CDR3 reads TGTGCCAGCAGTGCTTCAGGGGCCCCTAGCATTCAGTACTTC. Translating gives CASSASGAPSIQYF.

The chain combines TRBV13 with TRBJ2-7; TRBD2 agrees at 7 bases. V lost 5 bases to trimming and J lost 3 bases; unmatched junction nucleotides: 13. This CDR3 spans 16 amino acids. The germline CDR1 and CDR2 sequences are PRHDT and FYEKMQ (reference sequence). CDR3 in DNA: TGTGCCAGCAGCCCGGGAGGTGCAGGGATATACTACGAGCAGTACTTC. Protein sequence: CASSPGGAGIYYEQYF.

The rearrangement uses TRBV5-4 and TRBJ1-2; 7 bases fit TRBD1. This CDR3 is 13 amino acids long. Germline V lookup: CDR1 SGHNT, CDR2 YYREEE (reference sequence). V shed 2 bases, J shed 3 bases, and the junction held 1 base outside the gene matches. Here the CDR3 DNA reads TGTGCCAGCAGCTTAGGGACAGACTATGGCTACACCTTC. Encoded protein: CASSLGTDYGYTF.

This clone was recorded a few times. The chain links TRBV15 to TRBJ2-7, with TRBD2 identical over 11 bases. After removal of 1 base from V and 3 bases from J, the junction contained 8 bases not matched to a gene. The CDR3 covers 17 residues. Looked up from germline, CDR1 is LNHNV and CDR2 is YYDKDF (reference sequence). In DNA form, the CDR3 reads TGTGCCACCAGCAGAGTGGACCCGACTAGCGGGGTCTACGAGCAGTACTTC. Its protein is CATSRVDPTSGVYEQYF.

This clone was recorded only once. The V and J genes are TRBV19 and TRBJ2-7; D possibly corresponds to TRBD1 (6 bases). There are 13 residues in the CDR3. CDR1 LNHDA and CDR2 SQIVND come from the germline V gene (reference sequence). The V end lost 5 bases, the J end lost 2 bases, and 10 bases lay between the germline ends. The CDR3 coding sequence is TGTGCCAGTAGTTGGGGGCCGACCTACGAGCAGTACTTC. This translates into CASSWGPTYEQYF.

The chain has TRBV20-1 and TRBJ2-7; TRBD2 might be the D (5 bases). CDR1 DFQATT and CDR2 SNEGSKA come from the germline V gene (reference sequence). The CDR3 loop spans 10 amino acids. V was clipped by 5 bases and J by 6 bases, with 8 bases between them. Here the CDR3 DNA reads TGCAGTGCTTGGGCGGGCGAGCAGTACTTC. Its protein is CSAWAGEQYF.

The chain uses TRBV15 and TRBJ2-7, with D perhaps matching TRBD1 (5 bases). The CDR3 sequence is 13 residues long. Germline V gene sequence: CDR1 LNHNV, CDR2 YYDKDF (reference sequence). V was shortened by 0 bases and J by 4 bases, with 7 bases between the two germline ends. The CDR3: CATSRDKGYEQYF. CDR3 bases: TGTGCCACCAGCAGAGATAAGGGGTACGAGCAGTACTTC.

The rearrangement joins TRBV28 to TRBJ2-7, with 8 positions matching TRBD1. The V segment lost 2 bases and the J segment 2 bases; nucleotides outside the gene matches: 5. Germline V gene sequence: CDR1 MDHEN, CDR2 SYDVKM. The CDR3 has 15 amino acids. For the CDR3, the DNA is TGTGCCAGCAGTTTAGGGGGACAGGTTCCCTACGAGCAGTACTTC. Its protein is CASSLGGQVPYEQYF.

The V gene is TRBV5-5, the J gene TRBJ2-3; TRBD2 aligns across 8 bases. The CDR3 loop spans 15 amino acids. CDR1 and CDR2 (germline): SGHKS, YYEKEE (reference sequence). V lost 6 bases to trimming and J lost 5 bases; unmatched junction nucleotides: 11. The CDR3 sequence is CASTERVLAVDTQYF. CDR3 coding DNA: TGTGCCAGCACGGAAAGAGTACTAGCGGTAGATACGCAGTATTTT. Full variable domain (rest looked up from reference TRBV5-5 and TRBJ2-3): DAGVTQSPTHLIKTRGQQVTLRCSPISGHKSVSWYQQVLGQGPQFIFQYYEKEERGRGNFPDRFSARQFPNYSSELNVNALLLGDSALYLCASTERVLAVDTQYFGPGTRLTVL.

The chain recombines TRBV6-5 with TRBJ1-2, with D hard to call. CDR3 size: 13 residues. V was trimmed by 8 bases and J by 4 bases, leaving 14 bases between them. Per the germline V gene, CDR1 is MNHEY and CDR2 is SVGAGI. The CDR3 sequence: CASRTPGFYGYTF. Written as DNA, the CDR3 is TGTGCCAGCCGTACCCCAGGTTTCTATGGCTACACCTTC.

V and J are TRBV11-3 and TRBJ1-1; D is perhaps TRBD1 (5 bases). The CDR3 sequence is 14 residues long. Looked up from germline, CDR1 is SGHNT and CDR2 is YENEEA. V was trimmed by 1 base and J by 0 bases, leaving 6 bases between them. CDR3 DNA sequence: TGTGCCAGCAGCTTAGGCAGGGTGAACACTGAAGCTTTCTTT. It encodes CASSLGRVNTEAFF. The variable domain in full, with the rest retrieved from reference TRBV11-3 and TRBJ1-1, is EAGVVQSPRYKIIEKKQPVAFWCNPISGHNTLYWYLQNLGQGPELLIRYENEEAVDDSQLPKDRFSAERLKGVDSTLKIQPAELGDSAVYLCASSLGRVNTEAFFGQGTRLTVV.

V gene TRBV19 combines with J gene TRBJ2-1, with D hard to call. The CDR3 loop spans 12 amino acids. V lost 3 bases to trimming and J lost 6 bases, with 6 bases between them. Per the germline V gene, CDR1 is LNHDA and CDR2 is SQIVND (reference sequence). The CDR3 loop reads CASSMGTNEQFF. The DNA of the CDR3 is TGTGCCAGTAGTATGGGCACCAATGAGCAGTTCTTC.

This chain uses TRBV5-1 with TRBJ2-7; 7 bases match TRBD1. The CDR3 extends over 15 amino acids. CDR1 SGHRS and CDR2 YFSETQ come from the germline V gene. V trimming: 1 base; J trimming: 3 bases; junction bases outside the gene matches: 7. CDR3 DNA: TGCGCCAGCAGCTTGCCCGGGACAGAAAGCTACGAGCAGTACTTC. It translates to CASSLPGTESYEQYF. Combining the CDR3 with reference TRBV5-1 and TRBJ2-7 gives the whole variable domain KAGVTQTPRYLIKTRGQQVTLSCSPISGHRSVSWYQQTPGQGLQFLFEYFSETQRNKGNFPGRFSGRQFSNSRSEMNVSTLELGDSALYLCASSLPGTESYEQYFGPGTRLTVT.

The rearrangement links TRBV5-4 to TRBJ2-7, with D perhaps TRBD1 (6 bases). Trimming took 4 bases from V and 3 from J, leaving 17 bases between them. This CDR3 is built from 15 residues. Germline assignment: CDR1 SGHNT and CDR2 YYREEE (reference sequence). The CDR3 spells CASSPSVGGGYEQYF. CDR3 in DNA: TGTGCCAGCAGCCCATCAGTAGGGGGTGGCTACGAGCAGTACTTC.

This chain links TRBV28 with TRBJ2-7, with D unresolved. Germline V gene sequence: CDR1 MDHEN, CDR2 SYDVKM. This CDR3 comprises 13 residues. DNA of the CDR3: TGTGGTATAATGAGGCCTAACTCCTACGAGCAGTACTTC. Translating gives CGIMRPNSYEQYF. Based on the CDR3 plus reference TRBV28 and TRBJ2-7, the full variable domain is DVKVTQSSRYLVKRTGEKVFLECVQDMDHENMFWYRQDPGLGLRLIYFSYDVKMKEKGDIPEGYSVSREKKERFSLILESASTNQTSMYLCGIMRPNSYEQYFGPGTRLTVT.

This chain links TRBV14 with TRBJ1-1, with D perhaps matching TRBD1 (5 bases). V shed 0 bases and J shed 4 bases, with 9 bases lying between them. CDR3 size: 14 residues. Germline V gives CDR1 SGHDN, CDR2 FVKESK. The CDR3 loop is CASSQELQGTEAFF. DNA of the CDR3: TGTGCCAGCAGCCAAGAACTTCAGGGCACTGAAGCTTTCTTT.

This chain uses TRBV4-1 with TRBJ1-4; D is undetermined. Trimming pared 2 bases from V and 4 bases from J, leaving 11 bases between. The CDR3 consists of 15 residues. Germline CDR1 is MGHRA and CDR2 is YSYEKL. CDR3 protein: CASSQPPLGNEKLFF. As DNA, the CDR3 is TGCGCCAGCAGCCAACCCCCGCTCGGTAATGAAAAACTGTTTTTT.

The CDR3 nucleotides read TGTGCCAGCAGCTTTAGGGGGACAGCCTCGAACGAGCAGTACTTC. Translation: CASSFRGTASNEQYF. The chain couples TRBV5-6 to TRBJ2-7; the match to TRBD1 covers 7 bases. Trimming took 2 bases from V and 5 from J; bases not matched to a gene: 10. The CDR3 is made up of 15 amino acids. Germline CDR1 and CDR2: SGHDT and YYEEEE.

The gene calls are TRBV14 and TRBJ2-5; no firm D call. Trimming shortened V by 1 base and J by 4 bases, and 7 bases separated the two germline ends. Germline CDR1 and CDR2: SGHDN and FVKESK. This CDR3 contains 13 residues. CDR3 sequence reads: CASSQVLGETQYF. In DNA form, the CDR3 reads TGTGCCAGCAGCCAAGTACTCGGAGAGACCCAGTACTTC.

This chain uses TRBV7-9 with TRBJ1-3, with D perhaps TRBD1 (5 bases). Germline CDR1 reads SEHNR; CDR2 reads FQNEAQ (reference sequence). Trimming left V 0 bases short and J 8 bases short, with 14 bases between. CDR3 length: 15 amino acids. CDR3: CASSLAGRAFDTIYF. The CDR3, as DNA: TGTGCCAGCAGCTTAGCGGGCAGGGCGTTCGACACCATATATTTT. Together with reference TRBV7-9 and TRBJ1-3, the CDR3 gives the full variable domain: DTGVSQNPRHKITKRGQNVTFRCDPISEHNRLYWYRQTLGQGPEFLTYFQNEAQLEKSRLLSDRFSAERPKGSFSTLEIQRTEQGDSAMYLCASSLAGRAFDTIYFGEGSWLTVV.

This rearrangement joins TRBV15 to TRBJ2-2; a possible D gene is TRBD1 (5 bases). V dropped 4 bases and J dropped 5 bases, with 23 bases sitting between them. Germline V gene lookup returns CDR1 LNHNV and CDR2 YYDKDF (reference sequence). The CDR3 has 18 amino acids. The CDR3 spells CATSTHLTQGERTGELFF. The CDR3 bases are TGTGCCACCAGCACCCACCTAACCCAGGGTGAGAGGACCGGGGAGCTGTTTTTT.

This clone was seen once. One end of the junction is discordant with germline, which a read error may explain. The chain links TRBV28 to TRBJ2-7, with TRBD2 matching 7 bases. This CDR3 contains 11 residues. Germline loops: CDR1 MDHEN, CDR2 SYDVKM. CDR3 DNA sequence: TGTGCCAGCAGTTCGCCTAGCGGAACGAACTTC. Its translation: CASSSPSGTNF.